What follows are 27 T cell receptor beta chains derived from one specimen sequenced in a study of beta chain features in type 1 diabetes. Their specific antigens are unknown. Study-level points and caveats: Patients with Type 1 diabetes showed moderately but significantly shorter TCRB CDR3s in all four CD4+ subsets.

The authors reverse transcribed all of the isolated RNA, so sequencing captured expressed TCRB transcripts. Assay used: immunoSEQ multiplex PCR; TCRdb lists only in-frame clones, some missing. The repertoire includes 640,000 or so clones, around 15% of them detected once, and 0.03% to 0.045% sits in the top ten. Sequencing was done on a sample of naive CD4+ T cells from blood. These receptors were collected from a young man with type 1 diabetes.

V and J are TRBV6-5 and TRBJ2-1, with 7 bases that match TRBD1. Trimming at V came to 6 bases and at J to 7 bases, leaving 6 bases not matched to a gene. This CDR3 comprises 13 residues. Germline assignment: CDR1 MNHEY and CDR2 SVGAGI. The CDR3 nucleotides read TGTGCCAGCAGGGGAAACAGGGGAAATGAGCAGTTCTTC. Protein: CASRGNRGNEQFF.

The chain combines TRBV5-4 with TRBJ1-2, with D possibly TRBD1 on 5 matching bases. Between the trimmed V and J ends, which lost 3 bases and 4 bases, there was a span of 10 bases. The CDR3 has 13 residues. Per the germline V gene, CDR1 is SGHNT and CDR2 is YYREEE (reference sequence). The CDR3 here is CASSWGEGYGYTF. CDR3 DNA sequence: TGTGCCAGCAGCTGGGGGGAGGGCTATGGCTACACCTTC.

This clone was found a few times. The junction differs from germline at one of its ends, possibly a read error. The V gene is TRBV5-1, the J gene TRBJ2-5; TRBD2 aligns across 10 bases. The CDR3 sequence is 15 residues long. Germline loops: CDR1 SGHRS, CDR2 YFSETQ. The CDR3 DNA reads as TGCGCCAGCAGTTTGGAGCGGGGGGGCCGAGAGACCCAGTACTTC. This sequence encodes CASSLERGGRETQYF.

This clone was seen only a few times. DNA of the CDR3: TGTGCCAGTACCGAGTACGGCGGGGAGCTGTTTTTT. It yields the protein CASTEYGGELFF. This chain joins TRBV19 and TRBJ2-2; D unclear. Trimming pared 7 bases from V and 7 bases from J, leaving 10 bases between. The CDR3 is made up of 12 amino acids. The V gene's germline CDR1 is LNHDA and CDR2 SQIVND (reference sequence).

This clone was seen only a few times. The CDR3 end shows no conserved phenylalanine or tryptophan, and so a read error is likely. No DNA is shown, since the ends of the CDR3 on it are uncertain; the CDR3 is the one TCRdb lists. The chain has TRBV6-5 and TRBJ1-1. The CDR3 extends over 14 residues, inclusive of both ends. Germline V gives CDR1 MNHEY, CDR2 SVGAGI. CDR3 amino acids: CASSNTPFSGRTGC.

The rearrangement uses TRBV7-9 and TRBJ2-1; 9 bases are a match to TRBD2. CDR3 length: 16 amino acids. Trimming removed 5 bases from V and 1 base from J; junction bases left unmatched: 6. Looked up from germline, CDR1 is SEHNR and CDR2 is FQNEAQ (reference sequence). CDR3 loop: CASSDTSGPSYNEQFF. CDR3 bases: TGTGCCAGCAGCGATACTAGCGGGCCATCCTACAATGAGCAGTTCTTC.

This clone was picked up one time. The CDR3, as DNA: TGTGCCAGTAGTACAGGGACTAGCGGATTCTACAATGAGCAGTTCTTC. Protein sequence: CASSTGTSGFYNEQFF. The V call is TRBV19, the J call TRBJ2-1; the match to TRBD2 covers 11 bases. The CDR3 is made up of 16 amino acids. V lost 4 bases to trimming and J lost 3 bases; unmatched junction nucleotides: 5. Germline values: CDR1 LNHDA, CDR2 SQIVND (reference sequence).

This CDR3 reads CASSEQYRNEQFF. For the CDR3, the DNA is TGTGCCAGCAGTGAACAGTACCGGAATGAGCAGTTCTTC. V gene TRBV6-1 combines with J gene TRBJ2-1; D ambiguous. The CDR3 totals 13 residues. Deletions cut 2 bases from V and 7 bases from J, with 9 bases between. From germline, CDR1 is MNHNS and CDR2 SASEGT.

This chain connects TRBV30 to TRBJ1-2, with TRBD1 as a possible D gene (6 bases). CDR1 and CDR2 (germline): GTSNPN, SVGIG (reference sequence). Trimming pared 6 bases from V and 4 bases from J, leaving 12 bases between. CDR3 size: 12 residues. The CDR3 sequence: CACRGPSYGYTF. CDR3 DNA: TGTGCCTGCCGGGGGCCCAGCTATGGCTACACCTTC. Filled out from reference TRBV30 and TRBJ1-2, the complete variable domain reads SQTIHQWPATLVQPVGSPLSLECTVEGTSNPNLYWYRQAAGRGLQLLFYSVGIGQISSEVPQNLSASRPQDRQFILSSKKLLLSDSGFYLCACRGPSYGYTFGSGTRLTVV.

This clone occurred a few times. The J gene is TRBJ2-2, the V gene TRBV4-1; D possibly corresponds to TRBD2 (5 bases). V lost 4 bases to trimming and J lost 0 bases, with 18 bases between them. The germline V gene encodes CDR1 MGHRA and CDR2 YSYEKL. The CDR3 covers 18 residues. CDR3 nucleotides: TGCGCCAGCAGCCCCAAGGATGTGGGAGAAGCGAACACCGGGGAGCTGTTTTTT. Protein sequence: CASSPKDVGEANTGELFF.

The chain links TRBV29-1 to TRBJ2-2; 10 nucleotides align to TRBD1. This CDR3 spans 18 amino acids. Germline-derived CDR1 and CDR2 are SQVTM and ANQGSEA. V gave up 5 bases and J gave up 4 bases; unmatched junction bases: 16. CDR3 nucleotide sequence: TGCAGCGTTCTCGGGGGACAGGGGTTGGTGGTCGGCACCGGGGAGCTGTTTTTT. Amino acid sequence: CSVLGGQGLVVGTGELFF.

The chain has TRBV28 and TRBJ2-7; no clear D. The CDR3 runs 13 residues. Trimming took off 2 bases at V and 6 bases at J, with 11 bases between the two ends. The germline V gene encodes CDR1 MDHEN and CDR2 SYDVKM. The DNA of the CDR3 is TGTGCCAGCAGTTTAGACGGCCCCGGCGAGCAGTACTTC. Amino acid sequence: CASSLDGPGEQYF.

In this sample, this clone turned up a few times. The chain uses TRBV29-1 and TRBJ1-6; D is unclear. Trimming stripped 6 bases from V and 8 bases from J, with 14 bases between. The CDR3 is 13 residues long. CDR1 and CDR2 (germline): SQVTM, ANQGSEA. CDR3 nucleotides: TGCAGCGTCGGGGTTGAGGGTGATTCACCCCTCCACTTT. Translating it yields CSVGVEGDSPLHF.

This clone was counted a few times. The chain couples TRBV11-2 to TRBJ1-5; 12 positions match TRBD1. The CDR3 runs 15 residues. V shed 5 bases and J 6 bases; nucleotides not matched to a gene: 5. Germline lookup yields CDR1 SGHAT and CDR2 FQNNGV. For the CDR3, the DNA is TGTGCCAGCAGCGAGGGACAGGGGGCTCTTCAGCCCCAGCATTTT. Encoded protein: CASSEGQGALQPQHF.

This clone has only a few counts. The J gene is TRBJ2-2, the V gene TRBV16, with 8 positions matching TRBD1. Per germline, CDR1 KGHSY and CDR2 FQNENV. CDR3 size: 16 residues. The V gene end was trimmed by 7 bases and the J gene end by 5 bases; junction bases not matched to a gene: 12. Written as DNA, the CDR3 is TGTGCCAGCACGGCCTCGACAGGGGTCTGGACCGGGGAGCTGTTTTTT. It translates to CASTASTGVWTGELFF.

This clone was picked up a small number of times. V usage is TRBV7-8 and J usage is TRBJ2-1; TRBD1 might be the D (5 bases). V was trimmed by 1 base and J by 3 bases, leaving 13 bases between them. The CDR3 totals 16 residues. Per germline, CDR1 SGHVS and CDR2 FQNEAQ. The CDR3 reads CASSLVSKGIYNEQFF. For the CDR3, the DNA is TGTGCCAGCAGCTTAGTTAGCAAGGGGATCTACAATGAGCAGTTCTTC.

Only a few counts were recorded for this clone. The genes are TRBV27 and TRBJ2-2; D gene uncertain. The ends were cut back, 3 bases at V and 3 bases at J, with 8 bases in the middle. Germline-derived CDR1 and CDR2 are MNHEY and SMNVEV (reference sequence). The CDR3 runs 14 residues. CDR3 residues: CASSFDLDTGELFF. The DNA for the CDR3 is TGTGCCAGCAGTTTTGACCTTGACACCGGGGAGCTGTTTTTT.

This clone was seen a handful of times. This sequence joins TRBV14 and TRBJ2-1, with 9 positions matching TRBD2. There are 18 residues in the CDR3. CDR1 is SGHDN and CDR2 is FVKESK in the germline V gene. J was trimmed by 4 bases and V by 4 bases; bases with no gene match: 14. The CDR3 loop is CASSPFWVAGEVYNEQFF. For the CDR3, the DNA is TGTGCCAGCAGCCCTTTTTGGGTAGCGGGAGAGGTATACAATGAGCAGTTCTTC.

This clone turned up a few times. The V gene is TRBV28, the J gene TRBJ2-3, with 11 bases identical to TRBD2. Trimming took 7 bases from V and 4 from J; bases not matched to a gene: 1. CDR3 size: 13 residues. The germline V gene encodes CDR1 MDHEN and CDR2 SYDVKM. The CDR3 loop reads CASIAGGADTQYF. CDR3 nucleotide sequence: TGTGCCAGCATAGCGGGGGGGGCAGATACGCAGTATTTT.

This CDR3 reads CASSRQGTDTEAFF. Here the CDR3 DNA reads TGTGCCAGCAGTCGACAGGGAACCGACACTGAAGCTTTCTTT. This chain connects TRBV6-6 to TRBJ1-1; 7 positions match TRBD1. Germline CDR1 is MNHNY and CDR2 is SVGAGI (reference sequence). The V segment lost 5 bases and the J segment 3 bases; nucleotides outside the gene matches: 6. This CDR3 is built from 14 residues.

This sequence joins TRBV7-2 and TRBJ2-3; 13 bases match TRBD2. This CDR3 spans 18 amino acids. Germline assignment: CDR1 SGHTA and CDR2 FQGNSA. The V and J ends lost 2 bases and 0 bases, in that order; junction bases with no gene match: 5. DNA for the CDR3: TGTGCCAGCAGCTTACGGACTAGCGGGGGCCCTAGCACAGATACGCAGTATTTT. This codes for CASSLRTSGGPSTDTQYF.

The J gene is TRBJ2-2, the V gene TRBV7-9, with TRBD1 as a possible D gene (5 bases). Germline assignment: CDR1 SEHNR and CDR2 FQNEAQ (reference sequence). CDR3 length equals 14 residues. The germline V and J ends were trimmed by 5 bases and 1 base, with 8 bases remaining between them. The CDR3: CASSETGNTGELFF. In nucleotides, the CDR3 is TGTGCCAGCAGCGAAACAGGGAACACCGGGGAGCTGTTTTTT.

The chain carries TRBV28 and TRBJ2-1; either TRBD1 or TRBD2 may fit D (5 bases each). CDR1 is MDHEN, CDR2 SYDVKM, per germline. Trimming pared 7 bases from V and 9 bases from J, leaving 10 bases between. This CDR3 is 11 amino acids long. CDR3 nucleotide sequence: TGTGCCAGCAAGGGGACGGCTGAGCAGTTCTTC. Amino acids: CASKGTAEQFF.

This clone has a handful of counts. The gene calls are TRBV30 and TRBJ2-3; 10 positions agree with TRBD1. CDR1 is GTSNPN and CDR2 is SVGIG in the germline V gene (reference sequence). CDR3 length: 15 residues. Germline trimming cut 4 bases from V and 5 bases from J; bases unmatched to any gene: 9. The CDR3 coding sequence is TGTGCCTGGAACCTGGGACAGGGGCAGGGAGATACGCAGTATTTT. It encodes CAWNLGQGQGDTQYF.

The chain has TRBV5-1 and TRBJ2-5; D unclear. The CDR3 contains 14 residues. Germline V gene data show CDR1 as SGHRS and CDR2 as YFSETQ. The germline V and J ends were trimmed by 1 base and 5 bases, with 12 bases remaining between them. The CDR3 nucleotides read TGCGCCAGCAGCTTGTATCCCGAAGTCGAGACCCAGTACTTC. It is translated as CASSLYPEVETQYF.

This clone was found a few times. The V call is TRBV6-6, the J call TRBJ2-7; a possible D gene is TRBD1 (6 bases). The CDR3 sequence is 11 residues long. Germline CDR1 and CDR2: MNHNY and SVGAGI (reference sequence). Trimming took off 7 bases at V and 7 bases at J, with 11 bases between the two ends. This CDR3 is CASTAGEEQYF. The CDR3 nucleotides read TGTGCCAGCACCGCAGGGGAAGAGCAGTACTTC.

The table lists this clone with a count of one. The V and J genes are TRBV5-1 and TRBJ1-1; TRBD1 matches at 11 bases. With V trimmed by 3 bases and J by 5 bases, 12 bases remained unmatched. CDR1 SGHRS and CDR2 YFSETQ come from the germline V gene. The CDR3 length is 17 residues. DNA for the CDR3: TGCGCCAGCAGCTGGAAGGACAGGGGGCAGGTTCGTACTGAAGCTTTCTTT. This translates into CASSWKDRGQVRTEAFF.